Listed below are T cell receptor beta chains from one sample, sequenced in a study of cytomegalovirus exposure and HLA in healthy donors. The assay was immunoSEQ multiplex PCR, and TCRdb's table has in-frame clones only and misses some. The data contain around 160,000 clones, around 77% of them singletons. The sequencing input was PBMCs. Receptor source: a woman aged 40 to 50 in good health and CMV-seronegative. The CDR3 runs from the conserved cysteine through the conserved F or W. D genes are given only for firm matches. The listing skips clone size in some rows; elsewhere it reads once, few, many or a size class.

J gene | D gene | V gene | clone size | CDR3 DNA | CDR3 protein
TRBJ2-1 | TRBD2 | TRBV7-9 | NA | TGTGCCAGCAGTTTGGGGAGTAGCGGGAGCTACAATGAGCAGTTCTTC | CASSLGSSGSYNEQFF
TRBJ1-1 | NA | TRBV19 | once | TGTGCCAGTAGTATGGGCGGGGGGGCGCCCACTGAAGCTTTCTTT | CASSMGGGAPTEAFF
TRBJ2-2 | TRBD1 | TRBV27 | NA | TGTGCCAGTGGAATAGTCCCGGGACAGGTGAACACCGGGGAGCTGTTTTTT | CASGIVPGQVNTGELFF
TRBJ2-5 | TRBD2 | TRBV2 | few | TGTGCCAGCAGTGAAGGGACTAGCGGGAGTAGTGAGACCCAGTACTTC | CASSEGTSGSSETQYF
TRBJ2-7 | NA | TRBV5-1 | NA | TGCGCCAGCAGCTTGGAAGGGGATTCAAGATACGAGCAGTACTTC | CASSLEGDSRYEQYF
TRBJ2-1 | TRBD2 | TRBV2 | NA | TGTGCCAGCAGCCTTGGGACTAGCGTTCCCAATGAGCAGTTCTTC | CASSLGTSVPNEQFF
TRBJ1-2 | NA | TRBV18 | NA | TGTGCCAGCTCAGAGGGAAGCCATGGCTACACCTTC | CASSEGSHGYTF
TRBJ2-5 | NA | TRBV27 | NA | TGTGCCAGCAGCCAACAGCACCTACAAGAGACCCAGTACTTC | CASSQQHLQETQYF
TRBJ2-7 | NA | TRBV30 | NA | TGTGCCTGGAAAACAGACTACGAGCAGTACTTC | CAWKTDYEQYF
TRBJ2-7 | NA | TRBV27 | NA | TGTGCCAGCAGTTATTCCCGTCCCTTCTCCTACGAGCAGTACTTC | CASSYSRPFSYEQYF
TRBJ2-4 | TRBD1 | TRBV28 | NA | TGTGCCAGCAGTTCTAGACAGGGGGCCATTCAGTACTTC | CASSSRQGAIQYF
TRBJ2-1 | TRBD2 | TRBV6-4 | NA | TGTGCCAGCAGTGCTAGCGGGAGGGCCACAAATGAGCAGTTCTTC | CASSASGRATNEQFF
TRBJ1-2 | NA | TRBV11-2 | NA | TGTGCCAGCAGCTTAGATCCCCAGGGAGGATATGGCTACACCTTC | CASSLDPQGGYGYTF
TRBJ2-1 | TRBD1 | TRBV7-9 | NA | TGTGCCAGCAGCTTACCGACAGGGAGAAACAATGAGCAGTTCTTC | CASSLPTGRNNEQFF
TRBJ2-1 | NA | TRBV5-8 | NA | TGTGCCAGCAGCTTGGGGACTGCCTACAATGAGCAGTTCTTC | CASSLGTAYNEQFF
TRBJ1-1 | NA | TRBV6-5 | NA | TGTGCCAGCAGTATTTCCACAGGGCTGAACACTGAAGATTTCTTT | CASSISTGLNTEDFF
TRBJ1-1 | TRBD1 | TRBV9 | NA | TGTGCCAGCAGCGATGACAGGGCGAGCGGTGAAGCTTTCTTT | CASSDDRASGEAFF
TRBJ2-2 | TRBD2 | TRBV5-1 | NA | TGCGCCAGCCACGCCGACGGGAGGGGCACCGGGGAGCTGTTTTTT | CASHADGRGTGELFF
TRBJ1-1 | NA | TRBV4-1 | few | TGCGCCAGCAGCCAAGTTGTGGAGGGCACTGAAGCTTTCTTT | CASSQVVEGTEAFF
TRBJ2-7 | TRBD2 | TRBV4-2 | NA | TGTGCCAGCAGCCAAGGCTGGCCTAGCGGGTACGAGCAGTACTTC | CASSQGWPSGYEQYF
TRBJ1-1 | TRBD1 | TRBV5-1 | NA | TGCGCCAGCAGCTGGACAGGGGGCGAAGAAGCTTTCTTT | CASSWTGGEEAFF
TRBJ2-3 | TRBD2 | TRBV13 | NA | TGTGCCAGCACTCCTAGCGGGAGGGCCAAAGATACGCAGTATTTT | CASTPSGRAKDTQYF
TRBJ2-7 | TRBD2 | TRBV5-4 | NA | TGTGCCAGCAGCTTGAGCGGGGCAAGGGCCCCCTACGAGCAGTACTTC | CASSLSGARAPYEQYF
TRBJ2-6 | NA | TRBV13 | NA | TGTGCCAGCACCCTGTCGTCTGGGGCCAACGTCCTGACTTTC | CASTLSSGANVLTF
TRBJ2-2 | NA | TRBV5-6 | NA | TGTGCCAGCAGCCCTAGGGGCGAGGAGCTGTTTTTT | CASSPRGEELFF
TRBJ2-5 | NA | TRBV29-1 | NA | TGCAGCGTAGGCGGGGAACCCTTCCAAGAGACCCAGTACTTC | CSVGGEPFQETQYF
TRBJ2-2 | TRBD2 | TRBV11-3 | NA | TGTGCCAGCAGCTTCCAAGGACTAGCGGGACCTCCTGCCGCCGGGGAGCTGTTTTTT | CASSFQGLAGPPAAGELFF
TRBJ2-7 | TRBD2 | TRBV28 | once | TGTGCCAGCAGTTTTCAGACTAGCGGGAGGGGGTTGGGTTTCTACGAGCAGTACTTC | CASSFQTSGRGLGFYEQYF
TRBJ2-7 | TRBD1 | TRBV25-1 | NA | TGTGCCAGCAGTTTACGGACAGGGGAGCAGTACTTC | CASSLRTGEQYF
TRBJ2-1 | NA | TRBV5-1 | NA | TGCGCCAGCAGCCCCAACAAGGGGAATGAGCAGTTCTTC | CASSPNKGNEQFF
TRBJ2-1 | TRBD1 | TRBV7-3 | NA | TGTGCCAGCAGCTTAGACAGGGGAGGTGAGCAGTTCTTC | CASSLDRGGEQFF
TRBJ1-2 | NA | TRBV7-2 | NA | TGTGCCAGCAGCTTAGCAGTGACAAACTATGGCTACACCTTC | CASSLAVTNYGYTF
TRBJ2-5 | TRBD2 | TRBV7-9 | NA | TGTGCCAGCAGCCGCCCTAGCTCGGGGGGAGAGACCCAGTACTTC | CASSRPSSGGETQYF
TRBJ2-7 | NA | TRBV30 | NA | TGTGCCTGGAGCGTAGGGCCCCTGACAGACGAGCAGTACTTC | CAWSVGPLTDEQYF
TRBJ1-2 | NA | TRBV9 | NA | TGTGCCAGCAGCGTAGACCAGGGAGGCGACTATGGCTACCCCTTC | CASSVDQGGDYGYPF
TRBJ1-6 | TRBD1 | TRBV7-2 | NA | TGTGCCAGCAGCTTAGCGCAGGGGGCTAGGTATAATTCACCCCTCCACTTT | CASSLAQGARYNSPLHF
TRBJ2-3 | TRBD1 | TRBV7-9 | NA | TGTGCCAGCAGCTCCGGGACAGGGGGCACAGATACGCAGTATTTT | CASSSGTGGTDTQYF
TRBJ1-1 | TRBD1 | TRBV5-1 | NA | TGCGCCAGCAGCTTGGGGACAGGGAACACTGAAGCTTTCTTT | CASSLGTGNTEAFF
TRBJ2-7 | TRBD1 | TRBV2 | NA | TGTGCCAGCAGCACCGACAGGGGCGGGTCCTACGAGCAGTACTTC | CASSTDRGGSYEQYF
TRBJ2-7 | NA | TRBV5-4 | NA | TGTGCCAGCAGCTTCGGAGTGAACGAGCAGTACTTC | CASSFGVNEQYF
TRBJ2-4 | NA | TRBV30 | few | TGTGCCTGGAGAGGCGACTCCATTCAGTACTTC | CAWRGDSIQYF
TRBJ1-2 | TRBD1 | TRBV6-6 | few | TGTGCCAGCATCCCCCGGGACAGGGATCTGGAGAATGGCTACACCTTC | CASIPRDRDLENGYTF
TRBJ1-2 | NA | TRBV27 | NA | TGTGCCAGCAGTTCCCGACCGGGTGGCTACACCTTC | CASSSRPGGYTF
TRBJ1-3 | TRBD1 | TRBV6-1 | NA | TGTGCCAGCAGCGTTGCAGGGGGGAAGGGAAACACCATATATTTT | CASSVAGGKGNTIYF
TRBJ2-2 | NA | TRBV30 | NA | TGTGCCTGGCAGAAGAACACCGGGGAGCTGTTTTTT | CAWQKNTGELFF
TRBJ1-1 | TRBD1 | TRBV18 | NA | TGTGCCAGCGACGGGACAGGGGGTAACACTGAAGCTTTCTTT | CASDGTGGNTEAFF
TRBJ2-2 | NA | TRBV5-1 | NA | TGCGCCAGCAGCTTGGGCAGTTCCACCTCGAACACCGGGGAGCTGTTTTTT | CASSLGSSTSNTGELFF
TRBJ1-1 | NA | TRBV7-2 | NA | TGTGCCAGCAGCTCCTTGGACAGTCGAACTGAAGCTTTCTTT | CASSSLDSRTEAFF
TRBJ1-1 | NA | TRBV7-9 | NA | TGTGCCAGCAGCTCCTTGGGGGAGGTAACTGAAGCTTTCTTT | CASSSLGEVTEAFF
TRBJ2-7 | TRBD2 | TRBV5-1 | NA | TGCGCCAGCAGCCCGGGGGGAGGGGCCTACGAGCAGTACTTC | CASSPGGGAYEQYF
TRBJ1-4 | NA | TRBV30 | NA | TGTGCCTGGAGTGGACAGGCCTCGAATGAAAAACTGTTTTTT | CAWSGQASNEKLFF
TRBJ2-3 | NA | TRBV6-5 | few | TGTGCCAGCACCCAGGGTCTCTCCACAGATACGCAGTATTTT | CASTQGLSTDTQYF
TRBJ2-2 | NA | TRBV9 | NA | TGTGCCAGCAGCGTAGGACAAAACACCGGGGAGCTGTTTTTT | CASSVGQNTGELFF
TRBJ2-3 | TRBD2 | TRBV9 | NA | TGTGCCAGCACCATAGGAGCGGGGGATTCCGTGAGAGATACGCAGTATTTT | CASTIGAGDSVRDTQYF
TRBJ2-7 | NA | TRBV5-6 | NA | TGTGCCAGCAGCTTGGCCCGGGTTCGGTACGAGCAGTACTTC | CASSLARVRYEQYF
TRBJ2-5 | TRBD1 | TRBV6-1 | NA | TGTGCCAGCAGGCAACAGGGGTTGGAGACCCAGTACTTC | CASRQQGLETQYF
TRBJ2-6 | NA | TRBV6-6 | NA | TGTGCCAGCTGGTCGGACCGGGGCTCTGGGGCCAACGTCCTGACTTTC | CASWSDRGSGANVLTF
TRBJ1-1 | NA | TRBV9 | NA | TGTGCCAGCAGCGTAGGGGCAGGGAAGGTGGCTTTCTTT | CASSVGAGKVAFF